A single sample is the source of the 32 T cell receptor beta chains below, sequenced in a study of blood T cell repertoires in COVID-19. Libraries were prepared by immunoSEQ multiplex PCR; TCRdb keeps only in-frame clonotypes and omits some of them. The sample lists over 250,000 clones; less than 90% were seen once. The sample taken for sequencing was peripheral blood. These receptors were taken from a woman in her 70s with COVID-19, enrolled during active disease.

The chain combines TRBV19 with TRBJ2-5, with D maybe TRBD1 (5 bases). The CDR3 covers 13 residues. CDR1 and CDR2 from the germline V gene are LNHDA and SQIVND (reference sequence). Trimming stripped 7 bases from V and 0 bases from J, with 9 bases between. CDR3 DNA: TGTGCCAGTAACTCAGGGTACCAAGAGACCCAGTACTTC. Encoded protein: CASNSGYQETQYF.

The genes are TRBV27 and TRBJ1-1; D uncertain. V was pared by 7 bases and J by 2 bases, with 17 bases between. The germline CDR1 and CDR2 sequences are MNHEY and SMNVEV (reference sequence). This CDR3 has 15 residues. The CDR3 sequence is CASTSLFAGNTEAFF. The DNA of the CDR3 is TGTGCCAGCACCTCGCTATTCGCGGGCAACACTGAAGCTTTCTTT.

V and J are TRBV4-1 and TRBJ1-6; possibly TRBD1 for D (6 bases). The CDR3 spans 16 residues. V shed 5 bases and J shed 7 bases, with 18 bases lying between them. CDR1 MGHRA and CDR2 YSYEKL come from the germline V gene. CDR3 in amino acids: CASSSPRGARNSPLHF. DNA for the CDR3: TGCGCCAGCAGCTCCCCCCGGGGGGCGAGAAATTCACCCCTCCACTTT.

The J gene is TRBJ2-2, the V gene TRBV6-4; maybe TRBD2 (5 bases). The germline gives CDR1 MRHNA, CDR2 SNTAGT. This CDR3 spans 14 amino acids. V was clipped by 7 bases and J by 1 base, with 10 bases between them. CDR3 loop: CASKTTMNTGELFF. DNA of the CDR3: TGTGCCAGCAAGACTACCATGAACACCGGGGAGCTGTTTTTT.

This clone was counted a few times. The V call is TRBV19, the J call TRBJ2-7; D might be TRBD1 (6 bases). V shed 4 bases and J shed 2 bases, with 12 bases lying between them. CDR1 and CDR2 from the germline V gene are LNHDA and SQIVND (reference sequence). CDR3 size: 14 residues. CDR3 coding DNA: TGTGCCAGTAGTAGCTCGGACAGCACCTACGAGCAGTACTTC. Translation gives CASSSSDSTYEQYF.

The rearrangement joins TRBV27 to TRBJ2-3; 7 bases are shared with TRBD2. The CDR3 length is 14 residues. Looked up from germline, CDR1 is MNHEY and CDR2 is SMNVEV (reference sequence). Trimming cost V 5 bases and J 6 bases; bases outside gene matches: 8. The CDR3 nucleotides read TGTGCCAGCAGTCCAGCGGGACTTCCCGATACGCAGTATTTT. This gives the protein CASSPAGLPDTQYF.

The chain employs TRBV11-2 and TRBJ2-3; no clear D gene. The CDR3 covers 14 residues. V lost 3 bases to trimming and J lost 4 bases, with 11 bases between them. Germline V gives CDR1 SGHAT, CDR2 FQNNGV. The CDR3 DNA sequence: TGTGCCAGCAGCTTTTTCTCGTCCGCAGATACGCAGTATTTT. It translates to CASSFFSSADTQYF.

CDR3 protein: CASKTGGNEQYF. CDR3 coding DNA: TGTGCCAGCAAGACAGGGGGCAACGAGCAGTACTTC. This chain joins TRBV27 and TRBJ2-7, with TRBD1 matching 10 bases. The junction had 2 bases not matched to a gene; V was cut back by 7 bases and J by 5 bases. The germline V gene has CDR1 MNHEY and CDR2 SMNVEV (reference sequence). The CDR3 consists of 12 residues.

The V gene is TRBV30, the J gene TRBJ1-1, with 7 nucleotides matching TRBD1. The CDR3 has 14 amino acids. Trimming at V came to 4 bases and at J to 5 bases, leaving 10 bases not matched to a gene. Germline-derived CDR1 and CDR2 are GTSNPN and SVGIG (reference sequence). The CDR3 reads CAWTGGILGTEAFF. DNA for the CDR3: TGTGCCTGGACAGGGGGGATCTTGGGGACTGAAGCTTTCTTT.

The rearrangement uses TRBV7-9 and TRBJ2-7; TRBD2 matches at 8 bases. Trimming took 5 bases from V and 2 from J; bases not matched to a gene: 8. The CDR3 covers 15 residues. The V gene's germline CDR1 is SEHNR and CDR2 FQNEAQ (reference sequence). CDR3: CASSPSSGPTYEQYF. The CDR3 nucleotides read TGTGCCAGCAGCCCCTCTAGCGGGCCAACCTACGAGCAGTACTTC.

The rearrangement joins TRBV5-1 to TRBJ1-2; D gene uncertain. The CDR3 sequence is 14 residues long. Germline CDR1 SGHRS, CDR2 YFSETQ. The V end lost 2 bases, the J end lost 3 bases, and 11 bases lay between the germline ends. The CDR3 DNA is TGCGCCAGCAGCTTTCTCGGGGAGGACTATGGCTACACCTTC. Its protein product is CASSFLGEDYGYTF.

CDR3 sequence: CASSSTGLSNEKLFF. Written as DNA, the CDR3 is TGTGCCAGCAGCTCGACGGGACTCAGTAATGAAAAACTGTTTTTT. The chain combines TRBV7-2 with TRBJ1-4; TRBD1 might be the D (5 bases). Trimming took 4 bases from V and 4 from J, leaving 13 bases between them. This CDR3 comprises 15 residues. The germline gives CDR1 SGHTA, CDR2 FQGNSA.

The chain recombines TRBV5-1 with TRBJ2-7; D possibly corresponds to TRBD1 (6 bases). The V gene's germline CDR1 is SGHRS and CDR2 YFSETQ. The ends were cut back, 5 bases at V and 3 bases at J, with 18 bases in the middle. This CDR3 has 15 amino acids. The CDR3 DNA is TGCGCCAGCAGTCCCTCAGGACAGACCATCTACGAGCAGTACTTC. Its protein is CASSPSGQTIYEQYF. Full variable domain (missing parts from reference TRBV5-1 and TRBJ2-7): KAGVTQTPRYLIKTRGQQVTLSCSPISGHRSVSWYQQTPGQGLQFLFEYFSETQRNKGNFPGRFSGRQFSNSRSEMNVSTLELGDSALYLCASSPSGQTIYEQYFGPGTRLTVT.

The V and J genes are TRBV6-1 and TRBJ2-3, with no clear D. V was trimmed by 1 base and J by 1 base, leaving 21 bases between them. This CDR3 spans 19 amino acids. Germline CDR1 reads MNHNS; CDR2 reads SASEGT. The CDR3 nucleotides are TGTGCCAGCAGTGAAGGGCAGGCCCTGGAACCCACGGGCACAGATACGCAGTATTTT. Its protein product is CASSEGQALEPTGTDTQYF.

This clone appeared a single time. The chain employs TRBV6-2 or TRBV6-3 and TRBJ2-1; 10 bases agree with TRBD1. Losses at the gene ends were 5 bases for V and 7 bases for J; bases not matched to a gene: 5. Germline lookup yields CDR1 MNHEY and CDR2 SVGEGT. This CDR3 contains 14 residues. CDR3 sequence reads: CASSHPGQGNEQFF. For the CDR3, the DNA is TGTGCCAGCAGTCATCCGGGACAGGGGAATGAGCAGTTCTTC.

The chain has TRBV7-2 and TRBJ2-7; D is possibly TRBD2 (7 bases). Germline CDR1 and CDR2: SGHTA and FQGNSA. V was shortened by 2 bases and J by 2 bases, with 13 bases between the two germline ends. The CDR3 is 15 residues long. In DNA, the CDR3 is TGTGCCAGCAGCTTAAGAGGGGGGGGACCCTACGAGCAGTACTTC. Its translation is CASSLRGGGPYEQYF.

The genes are TRBV5-1 and TRBJ1-2; the match to TRBD1 covers 9 bases. In germline, CDR1 is SGHRS, CDR2 YFSETQ. CDR3 length equals 15 residues. V shed 3 bases and J 5 bases; nucleotides not matched to a gene: 8. The CDR3 region has the DNA TGCGCCAGCAGCTGGAACAGGGGGCTGGAGTATGGCTACACCTTC. Its protein is CASSWNRGLEYGYTF.

The rearrangement links TRBV27 to TRBJ1-1; perhaps TRBD1 as D (5 bases). Germline V gene sequence: CDR1 MNHEY, CDR2 SMNVEV (reference sequence). The CDR3 has 14 residues. Trimming left V 3 bases short and J 3 bases short, with 11 bases between. This CDR3 is CASSFGGDDTEAFF. The CDR3 coding sequence is TGTGCCAGCAGTTTCGGAGGGGATGACACTGAAGCTTTCTTT.

CDR3 nucleotides: TGTGCCAGCAGCTTGTTCGGGGTGGGGGCTAGGAATGAGCAGTTCTTC. Translated: CASSLFGVGARNEQFF. The chain couples TRBV5-4 to TRBJ2-1, with D maybe TRBD1 (6 bases). Between the trimmed V and J ends, which lost 1 base and 7 bases, there was a span of 18 bases. The CDR3 loop spans 16 amino acids. Germline V gene sequence: CDR1 SGHNT, CDR2 YYREEE (reference sequence). The full variable domain, with the rest looked up from reference TRBV5-4 and TRBJ2-1, is ETGVTQSPTHLIKTRGQQVTLRCSSQSGHNTVSWYQQALGQGPQFIFQYYREEENGRGNFPPRFSGLQFPNYSSELNVNALELDDSALYLCASSLFGVGARNEQFFGPGTRLTVL.

This chain uses TRBV6-6 with TRBJ1-2; 9 nucleotides align to TRBD1. The CDR3 covers 14 residues. In germline, CDR1 is MNHNY, CDR2 SVGAGI (reference sequence). The J segment lost 6 bases and the V segment lost 5 bases, leaving 7 bases of the junction unmatched. DNA of the CDR3: TGTGCCAGCAGTCTCACAGGGGGCGTTAATGGCTACACCTTC. It yields the protein CASSLTGGVNGYTF.

This chain joins TRBV13 and TRBJ2-7; 9 nucleotides line up with TRBD1. Germline lookup yields CDR1 PRHDT and CDR2 FYEKMQ (reference sequence). The CDR3 is 15 amino acids. The junction had 7 bases not matched to a gene; V was cut back by 4 bases and J by 3 bases. CDR3 nucleotides: TGTGCCAGCAGCTCGGGTTTGGACAGGGGCTACGAGCAGTACTTC. This translates into CASSSGLDRGYEQYF.

Only one count was recorded for this clone. V gene TRBV20-1 combines with J gene TRBJ2-1; D is unresolved. The CDR3 has 11 residues. Germline V gene data show CDR1 as DFQATT and CDR2 as SNEGSKA (reference sequence). With 5 bases removed from V and 6 bases from J, the gap between germline ends came to 8 bases. CDR3: CSAVASNEQFF. The CDR3 nucleotides are TGCAGTGCTGTAGCTTCCAATGAGCAGTTCTTC.

In its sample, this clone was seen once. The J gene is TRBJ2-7, the V gene TRBV12-2; the table gives TRBD2 as D, unverified against the DNA. TRBV12-2 is a pseudogene locus. The CDR3 has 16 residues. In DNA form, the CDR3 reads TGTGCAAGTCGCTTACAAGCGGGGGGAAGCTCCTACGAGCAGTACTTC. Amino acids: CASRLQAGGSSYEQYF.

The chain carries TRBV20-1 and TRBJ2-1, with TRBD2 matching over 10 bases. Germline V gene lookup returns CDR1 DFQATT and CDR2 SNEGSKA (reference sequence). The CDR3 is 14 residues long. Germline trimming cut 3 bases from V and 9 bases from J; bases unmatched to any gene: 8. CDR3 protein: CSASHSGGASEQFF. In nucleotides, the CDR3 is TGCAGTGCTAGTCACAGCGGGGGGGCGAGTGAGCAGTTCTTC.

V usage is TRBV27 and J usage is TRBJ1-1; TRBD1 might be the D (5 bases). Germline V lookup: CDR1 MNHEY, CDR2 SMNVEV (reference sequence). This CDR3 spans 14 amino acids. The ends were cut back, 3 bases at V and 1 base at J, with 9 bases in the middle. CDR3 sequence (DNA): TGTGCCAGCAGTTTGGGTAGGGGGAACACTGAAGCTTTCTTT. It translates to CASSLGRGNTEAFF.

V gene TRBV6-5 combines with J gene TRBJ1-3; D might be TRBD1 (5 bases). CDR3 length equals 14 residues. V lost 6 bases to trimming and J lost 2 bases, with 11 bases between them. In germline, CDR1 is MNHEY, CDR2 SVGAGI. Written as DNA, the CDR3 is TGTGCCAGCAGGACGACAGCCCCTGGAAACACCATATATTTT. This sequence encodes CASRTTAPGNTIYF.

This clone turned up a few times. The V and J genes are TRBV5-5 and TRBJ1-1, with 9 positions matching TRBD1. The germline V gene encodes CDR1 SGHKS and CDR2 YYEKEE (reference sequence). This CDR3 comprises 15 residues. Losses at the gene ends were 4 bases for V and 5 bases for J; bases not matched to a gene: 9. CDR3 residues: CASSDLTGGFTEAFF. In DNA, the CDR3 is TGTGCCAGCAGCGATCTAACAGGGGGCTTTACTGAAGCTTTCTTT.

This rearrangement joins TRBV6-1 to TRBJ2-1, with D uncertain. Germline CDR1 is MNHNS and CDR2 is SASEGT. V lost 5 bases, J lost 6 bases, and 8 bases lay in between. The CDR3 extends over 12 amino acids. This chain's CDR3 is CASSKKSNEQFF. The CDR3 DNA sequence: TGTGCCAGCAGTAAAAAGAGCAATGAGCAGTTCTTC.

This clone has just a few counts. The chain is built from TRBV15 and TRBJ1-3; 8 positions agree with TRBD1. The CDR3 extends over 20 amino acids. Germline CDR1 LNHNV, CDR2 YYDKDF (reference sequence). Germline trimming cut 0 bases from V and 3 bases from J; bases unmatched to any gene: 16. The CDR3 loop reads CATSRDKDRENLGFGNTIYF. The CDR3 DNA reads as TGTGCCACCAGCAGAGATAAGGACAGGGAGAACCTTGGGTTTGGAAACACCATATATTTT.

The genes are TRBV13 and TRBJ2-7; D not certain. In germline, CDR1 is PRHDT, CDR2 FYEKMQ (reference sequence). The CDR3 contains 14 residues. V lost 0 bases and J lost 2, with 8 bases in between. DNA for the CDR3: TGTGCCAGCAGCTTAGGGGTATCGGCCTACGAGCAGTACTTC. Its translation: CASSLGVSAYEQYF. The full variable domain, rest sourced from reference TRBV13 and TRBJ2-7, is AAGVIQSPRHLIKEKRETATLKCYPIPRHDTVYWYQQGPGQDPQFLISFYEKMQSDKGSIPDRFSAQQFSDYHSELNMSSLELGDSALYFCASSLGVSAYEQYFGPGTRLTVT.

In nucleotides, the CDR3 is TGTGCCAGCAGCCCCTCTAGCGGGGCTTCCCGGACAGATACGCAGTATTTT. Its translation: CASSPSSGASRTDTQYF. J is TRBJ2-3 and V is TRBV2; 9 nucleotides agree with TRBD2. The ends lost 6 bases at V and 3 bases at J; junction bases unmatched: 13. The CDR3 contains 17 residues. CDR1 is SNHLY, CDR2 FYNNEI, per germline.

The V and J genes are TRBV11-2 and TRBJ1-5; a weak D match, TRBD1 (6 bases). The CDR3 is 14 residues long. From germline, CDR1 is SGHAT and CDR2 FQNNGV. Trimming took 2 bases from V and 4 from J, leaving 9 bases between them. The CDR3 region is CASSLTQGNQPQHF. CDR3 DNA sequence: TGTGCCAGCAGCTTAACCCAGGGGAATCAGCCCCAGCATTTT.